These T cell receptor beta chains were read from a single sample in a study of breast tumors, draining lymph nodes, adjacent tissues. TCRdb called the multiplex PCR reads again in MiXCR, with one record for every CDR3 protein. The sample comprises approximately 130,000 distinct CDR3 sequences, 21% of which are singletons, and about 2.2% rests with the top ten. Sequenced sample: axillary lymph node tissue. The receptors were sampled from a female donor with breast cancer. Some clones in this sample may be carry-over from other donors' samples. The CDR3 runs from the conserved cysteine through the conserved F or W. Each record gives: D gene, clone size, V gene, J gene, CDR3 DNA, CDR3 protein. A D gene is named only where the DNA matches it firmly. Size is stated for part of the rows, as once, few or many counts, or as a class when the clone is expanded.

d_gene: NA
abundance: many
v_gene: TRBV5-4
j_gene: TRBJ2-1
CDR3nt: TGTGCCAGCAGCTTGGACAGGCCTTATCCTATGTACAATGAGCAGTTCTTC
CDR3aa: CASSLDRPYPMYNEQFF

d_gene: TRBD2
abundance: many
v_gene: TRBV9
j_gene: TRBJ2-7
CDR3nt: TGTGCCAGCAGCGTAGATCCAGCGGGAGCGGGAGAGCAGTACTTC
CDR3aa: CASSVDPAGAGEQYF

d_gene: TRBD2
abundance: many
v_gene: TRBV2
j_gene: TRBJ2-3
CDR3nt: TGTGCCAGCAGCCGGGACATCGGGGCGGGAGGTACGCAGTATTTT
CDR3aa: CASSRDIGAGGTQYF

d_gene: NA
abundance: NA
v_gene: TRBV11-2
j_gene: TRBJ2-5
CDR3nt: TGTGCCAGCAGCTTAGTTCGCCGGCCCCCAGGGAACTTC
CDR3aa: CASSLVRRPPGNF

d_gene: TRBD2
abundance: many
v_gene: TRBV10-3
j_gene: TRBJ2-1
CDR3nt: TGTGCCATCAGTGGGACTAGCGGGATGAATGAGCAGTTCTTC
CDR3aa: CAISGTSGMNEQFF

d_gene: TRBD1
abundance: NA
v_gene: TRBV5-4
j_gene: TRBJ2-5
CDR3nt: TGTGCCAGCAGCCCGGGACAGGGCTCGGAAACCCAGTACTTC
CDR3aa: CASSPGQGSETQYF

d_gene: NA
abundance: many
v_gene: TRBV7-2
j_gene: TRBJ2-5
CDR3nt: TGTGCCAGCAGCTTAAGTTTTAAGACCCAGTACTTC
CDR3aa: CASSLSFKTQYF

d_gene: NA
abundance: many
v_gene: TRBV7-8
j_gene: TRBJ2-3
CDR3nt: TGTGCCAGCAGCTTAGTCAGGGTGGGTGGTACAGATACGCAGTATTTT
CDR3aa: CASSLVRVGGTDTQYF

d_gene: NA
abundance: many
v_gene: TRBV5-1
j_gene: TRBJ2-1
CDR3nt: TGCGCCAGCAGCCAAGGGGTAGCGGTCTCCTACAATGAGCAGTTCTTC
CDR3aa: CASSQGVAVSYNEQFF

d_gene: NA
abundance: many
v_gene: TRBV3-1
j_gene: TRBJ2-2
CDR3nt: TGTGCCAGCAGCCACCCCGAGGACGGGGAGCTGTTTTTT
CDR3aa: CASSHPEDGELFF

d_gene: NA
abundance: few
v_gene: TRBV7-2
j_gene: TRBJ2-4
CDR3nt: TGTGCCAGCAGCTTTGGGGGTTATCGGACGACAAACATTCAGTACTTC
CDR3aa: CASSFGGYRTTNIQYF

d_gene: NA
abundance: many
v_gene: TRBV2
j_gene: TRBJ2-6
CDR3nt: TGTGCCAGCAGCGGACCCTCTGGGGCCAACGTCCTGACTTTC
CDR3aa: CASSGPSGANVLTF

d_gene: NA
abundance: many
v_gene: TRBV7-2
j_gene: TRBJ2-7
CDR3nt: TGTGCCAGCAGCTTAGCCCTCAGGGAGACCTACGAGCAGTACTTC
CDR3aa: CASSLALRETYEQYF

d_gene: NA
abundance: NA
v_gene: TRBV20-1
j_gene: TRBJ2-3
CDR3nt: TGCAGTGCTTTTGGGGCGGGGGCCACTAGCACAGATACGCAGTATTTT
CDR3aa: CSAFGAGATSTDTQYF

d_gene: TRBD2
abundance: many
v_gene: TRBV9
j_gene: TRBJ2-3
CDR3nt: TGTGCCAGCAGCCCCGGGACTAGCGGGGGAGATACGCAGTATTTT
CDR3aa: CASSPGTSGGDTQYF

d_gene: NA
abundance: many
v_gene: TRBV6-1
j_gene: TRBJ2-7
CDR3nt: TGTGCCAGCAGTGTTAGGGGGGGTAGCTACGAGCAGTACTTC
CDR3aa: CASSVRGGSYEQYF

d_gene: NA
abundance: NA
v_gene: TRBV18
j_gene: TRBJ2-5
CDR3nt: TGTGCCAGCTCACCACCGGGGCAAGAGACCCAGTGCTTC
CDR3aa: CASSPPGQETQCF

d_gene: NA
abundance: many
v_gene: TRBV5-1
j_gene: TRBJ2-1
CDR3nt: TGCGCCAGCAGCTTGTCGCCAGCCCGAGGGAACAATGAGCAGTTCTTC
CDR3aa: CASSLSPARGNNEQFF

d_gene: TRBD1
abundance: many
v_gene: TRBV20-1
j_gene: TRBJ2-1
CDR3nt: TGCAGTGCTCCAATTACAGGGGCCAATGAGCAGTTCTTC
CDR3aa: CSAPITGANEQFF

d_gene: NA
abundance: many
v_gene: TRBV11-2
j_gene: TRBJ2-7
CDR3nt: TGTGCCAGCAGCTTAGAACAGGGGGGGCACTACGAGCAGTACTTC
CDR3aa: CASSLEQGGHYEQYF

d_gene: TRBD1
abundance: once
v_gene: TRBV6-5
j_gene: TRBJ1-2
CDR3nt: TGTGCCAGCAGTTCGACAGGGAGGGATGGCTACACCTTC
CDR3aa: CASSSTGRDGYTF

d_gene: TRBD1
abundance: few
v_gene: TRBV16
j_gene: TRBJ2-1
CDR3nt: TGTGCCAGCAGCCAATTAGTGGGACAGAAATACAATGAGCAGTTCTTC
CDR3aa: CASSQLVGQKYNEQFF

d_gene: NA
abundance: few
v_gene: TRBV6-5
j_gene: TRBJ2-2
CDR3nt: TGTGCCAGCAGTTACTCTCGTAGCAGCGGGGAGCTGTTTTTT
CDR3aa: CASSYSRSSGELFF

d_gene: TRBD2
abundance: NA
v_gene: TRBV2
j_gene: TRBJ2-2
CDR3nt: TGTGCCAGCAATTTCGGGGGGGGCACCGGGGAGCTGTTTTTT
CDR3aa: CASNFGGGTGELFF

d_gene: TRBD2
abundance: NA
v_gene: TRBV6-5
j_gene: TRBJ2-1
CDR3nt: TGTGCCAGCCTCGGGAGCGGGAGAGCCAATAGGCAGTTCTTC
CDR3aa: CASLGSGRANRQFF

d_gene: TRBD1
abundance: many
v_gene: TRBV27
j_gene: TRBJ2-2
CDR3nt: TGTGCCAGCAAAACCTGGGGGACAGGCTTTGGGAACACCGGGGAGCTGTTTTTT
CDR3aa: CASKTWGTGFGNTGELFF

d_gene: TRBD2
abundance: many
v_gene: TRBV20-1
j_gene: TRBJ2-5
CDR3nt: TGCAGTGCTAGAGCCGGCTACGCGGGAGGGGAGACCCAGTACTTC
CDR3aa: CSARAGYAGGETQYF

d_gene: NA
abundance: many
v_gene: TRBV11-3
j_gene: TRBJ2-5
CDR3nt: TGTGCCAGCAGGAATGGAGGTGAATGGGAGACCCAGTACTTC
CDR3aa: CASRNGGEWETQYF

d_gene: NA
abundance: few
v_gene: TRBV5-1
j_gene: TRBJ1-3
CDR3nt: TGCGCCAGCAGCTTGGACCCACAGGGAGGAAACACCATATATTTT
CDR3aa: CASSLDPQGGNTIYF

d_gene: TRBD2
abundance: many
v_gene: TRBV12-3/TRBV12-4
j_gene: TRBJ2-1
CDR3nt: TGTGCCAGCAGTTTTGGCTCGCGGCCGGCTAGCGGTAAAAATGAGCAGTTCTTC
CDR3aa: CASSFGSRPASGKNEQFF

d_gene: TRBD1
abundance: many
v_gene: TRBV20-1
j_gene: TRBJ2-7
CDR3nt: TGCAGTGCATCCGGGACAGGGAACTACGAGCAGTACTTC
CDR3aa: CSASGTGNYEQYF

d_gene: NA
abundance: many
v_gene: TRBV20-1
j_gene: TRBJ2-7
CDR3nt: TGCAGTGCTCGACTACACGAGCAGTACTTC
CDR3aa: CSARLHEQYF

d_gene: NA
abundance: many
v_gene: TRBV4-1
j_gene: TRBJ1-2
CDR3nt: TGCGCCAGCAGCCAGGAAAGGACTAGGAGGACGGCCTACACCTTC
CDR3aa: CASSQERTRRTAYTF

d_gene: NA
abundance: many
v_gene: TRBV7-2
j_gene: TRBJ2-7
CDR3nt: TGTGCCAGCAGCAAGACTTCCATCCCCTACGAGCAGTACTTC
CDR3aa: CASSKTSIPYEQYF

d_gene: NA
abundance: many
v_gene: TRBV7-9
j_gene: TRBJ2-1
CDR3nt: TGTGCCAGCAGCGAGGAGTATGAGCAGTTCTTC
CDR3aa: CASSEEYEQFF

d_gene: TRBD2
abundance: few
v_gene: TRBV6-5
j_gene: TRBJ2-7
CDR3nt: TGTGCCAGCAGTTACTACCCTAGCGGATCCGGGCAGTACTTC
CDR3aa: CASSYYPSGSGQYF

d_gene: TRBD2
abundance: many
v_gene: TRBV7-2
j_gene: TRBJ2-1
CDR3nt: TGTGCCAGCAGTACTGGCGGGAGGGCCTGGAATGAGCAGTTCTTC
CDR3aa: CASSTGGRAWNEQFF

d_gene: TRBD2
abundance: many
v_gene: TRBV19
j_gene: TRBJ2-2
CDR3nt: TGTGCCAGTAGTATCCGGACTAGCGGGAGGGCCAACACCGGGGAGCTGTTTTTT
CDR3aa: CASSIRTSGRANTGELFF

d_gene: NA
abundance: many
v_gene: TRBV6-6
j_gene: TRBJ2-2
CDR3nt: TGTGCCAGCACCCGAACTGATGGCGGGGAGCTGTTTTTT
CDR3aa: CASTRTDGGELFF

d_gene: NA
abundance: many
v_gene: TRBV7-9
j_gene: TRBJ2-5
CDR3nt: TGTGCCAGCACCCAACCCGAAGCAGGGAGGTGGGAGACCCAGTACTTC
CDR3aa: CASTQPEAGRWETQYF

d_gene: NA
abundance: many
v_gene: TRBV4-2
j_gene: TRBJ1-3
CDR3nt: TGTGCCAGCAGCCAAGATTTCGGTACTGGAAACACCATATATTTT
CDR3aa: CASSQDFGTGNTIYF

d_gene: NA
abundance: many
v_gene: TRBV2
j_gene: TRBJ2-5
CDR3nt: TGTGCCAGCAGTGGGGGAGGTAACAGGCGGGAGACCCAGTACTTC
CDR3aa: CASSGGGNRRETQYF

d_gene: NA
abundance: many
v_gene: TRBV6-1
j_gene: TRBJ1-2
CDR3nt: TGTGCCAGCAGTGAAAAAGTTGACTGGCCTAACTATGGCTACACCTTC
CDR3aa: CASSEKVDWPNYGYTF

d_gene: NA
abundance: NA
v_gene: TRBV6-5
j_gene: TRBJ1-5
CDR3nt: TGTGCCAGCAGTTACTCGTGGGGAGACAATCAGCCCCAGCATTTT
CDR3aa: CASSYSWGDNQPQHF

d_gene: NA
abundance: NA
v_gene: TRBV7-8
j_gene: TRBJ2-7
CDR3nt: TGTGCCAGCAGCTTAGAAGGGGGGCCGCCCCTCGAGCAGTACTTC
CDR3aa: CASSLEGGPPLEQYF

d_gene: NA
abundance: many
v_gene: TRBV19
j_gene: TRBJ2-7
CDR3nt: TGTGCCAGTAGTAGGGGCAGCGAGCAGTACTTC
CDR3aa: CASSRGSEQYF

d_gene: NA
abundance: NA
v_gene: TRBV6-5
j_gene: TRBJ1-1
CDR3nt: TGTGCCAGCAGTTACTTGGGTACTGAAGCTTTCTTT
CDR3aa: CASSYLGTEAFF

d_gene: NA
abundance: NA
v_gene: TRBV6-1
j_gene: TRBJ2-5
CDR3nt: TGTGCCAGCAGCCTAGCTTTATTGGGGACGGTGGGGCAAGAGACCCAGTACTTC
CDR3aa: CASSLALLGTVGQETQYF

d_gene: NA
abundance: many
v_gene: TRBV28
j_gene: TRBJ2-5
CDR3nt: TGTGCCAGCAGTTTCGAGGTGGGAGAGACCCAGTACTTC
CDR3aa: CASSFEVGETQYF

d_gene: TRBD2
abundance: once
v_gene: TRBV27
j_gene: TRBJ2-5
CDR3nt: TGTGCCAGCAGTTTACCGGGCGGGAGGGAGACCCAGTACTTC
CDR3aa: CASSLPGGRETQYF

d_gene: TRBD2
abundance: many
v_gene: TRBV4-1
j_gene: TRBJ2-7
CDR3nt: TGCGCCAGCAGCCAAGATGGCGGGAGGGCGATAGAGCAGTACTTC
CDR3aa: CASSQDGGRAIEQYF

d_gene: NA
abundance: many
v_gene: TRBV6-1
j_gene: TRBJ1-3
CDR3nt: TGTGCCAGCAGCGGCCGGGGTTGGGGAAACACCATATATTTT
CDR3aa: CASSGRGWGNTIYF

d_gene: NA
abundance: many
v_gene: TRBV19
j_gene: TRBJ1-3
CDR3nt: TGTGCCAGTAGGGAGGTCTCCGTGGAAGGAAACACCATATATTTT
CDR3aa: CASREVSVEGNTIYF

d_gene: NA
abundance: many
v_gene: TRBV5-1
j_gene: TRBJ2-6
CDR3nt: TGCGCCAGCTCCCGTACGGGAATGGGACGCTCTGGGGCCAACGTCCTGACTTTC
CDR3aa: CASSRTGMGRSGANVLTF

d_gene: TRBD2
abundance: many
v_gene: TRBV2
j_gene: TRBJ2-3
CDR3nt: TGTGCCAGCAGGGTAGCGGGGAACACAGATACGCAGTATTTT
CDR3aa: CASRVAGNTDTQYF

d_gene: TRBD2
abundance: many
v_gene: TRBV20-1
j_gene: TRBJ2-7
CDR3nt: TGCAGTGCTACGCCGGGACTAGCGGGAGTTTACGAGCAGTACTTC
CDR3aa: CSATPGLAGVYEQYF